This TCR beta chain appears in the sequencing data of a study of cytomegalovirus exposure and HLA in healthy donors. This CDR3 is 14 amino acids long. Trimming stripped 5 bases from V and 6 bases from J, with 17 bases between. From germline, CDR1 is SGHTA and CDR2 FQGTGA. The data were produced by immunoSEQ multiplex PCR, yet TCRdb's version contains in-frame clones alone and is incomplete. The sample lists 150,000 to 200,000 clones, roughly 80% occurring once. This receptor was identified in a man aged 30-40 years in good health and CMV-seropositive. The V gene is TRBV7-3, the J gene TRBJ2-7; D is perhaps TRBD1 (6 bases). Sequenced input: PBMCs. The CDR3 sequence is CASSATGLIGEQYF. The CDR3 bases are TGTGCCAGCAGCGCAACAGGGTTAATTGGCGAGCAGTACTTC.